Presented here are 25 T cell receptor beta chains from one specimen sequenced in a study of blood T cell repertoires in COVID-19. Using immunoSEQ multiplex PCR, the repertoire was profiled, and TCRdb retains in-frame clones only, with some absent. Of fewer than 400,000 clones listed, roughly 85% are singletons. Sequencing used PBMCs or T cells enriched from blood (not recorded which). All receptors derive from a man aged 30 to 45 who had recovered from COVID-19.

The J gene is TRBJ1-5, the V gene TRBV30; a possible D gene is TRBD1 (6 bases). There are 14 residues in the CDR3. V lost 2 bases and J lost 3, with 11 bases in between. Germline assignment: CDR1 GTSNPN and CDR2 SVGIG (reference sequence). The CDR3 nucleotides read TGTGCCTGGAGTCGGGCAGGGGTCAATCAGCCCCAGCATTTT. As protein: CAWSRAGVNQPQHF.

The chain couples TRBV7-9 to TRBJ1-2; 8 bases are shared with TRBD1. Per the germline V gene, CDR1 is SEHNR and CDR2 is FQNEAQ (reference sequence). Trimming at V came to 5 bases and at J to 4 bases, leaving 9 bases not matched to a gene. The CDR3 loop spans 15 amino acids. CDR3 sequence (DNA): TGTGCCAGCAGCATTACCGGGACAGGCCTCTATGGCTACACCTTC. The encoded protein is CASSITGTGLYGYTF.

V usage is TRBV30 and J usage is TRBJ1-5; D perhaps matches TRBD1 (5 bases). Trimming took off 0 bases at V and 6 bases at J, with 12 bases between the two ends. The germline CDR1 and CDR2 sequences are GTSNPN and SVGIG (reference sequence). This CDR3 is built from 14 residues. CDR3 in DNA: TGTGCCTGGAGTGTTAAGTCCAGGGCTCAGCCCCAGCATTTT. This gives the protein CAWSVKSRAQPQHF.

A note on this clone: In the same sample, other DNA sequences code for this CDR3. The rearrangement joins TRBV7-9 to TRBJ1-5; a possible D gene is TRBD1 (5 bases). The CDR3 is 13 residues long. Germline loops: CDR1 SEHNR, CDR2 FQNEAQ (reference sequence). V lost 2 bases to trimming and J lost 5 bases, with 7 bases between them. The CDR3, as DNA: TGTGCCAGCAGCTTACGGGGGGATCAGCCCCAGCATTTT. This gives the protein CASSLRGDQPQHF.

The J gene is TRBJ2-2, the V gene TRBV11-3; 10 positions match TRBD1. The germline V gene encodes CDR1 SGHNT and CDR2 YENEEA. Germline trimming cut 0 bases from V and 1 base from J; bases unmatched to any gene: 5. There are 18 residues in the CDR3. The CDR3 bases are TGTGCCAGCAGCTTAGATTCGGGACAGGGGATGAACACCGGGGAGCTGTTTTTT. Its protein is CASSLDSGQGMNTGELFF.

This sequence joins TRBV12-3 or TRBV12-4 and TRBJ1-1, with D tentatively TRBD1 (5 bases). The CDR3 is 13 amino acids. Trimming removed 5 bases at V and 1 base at J, with 8 bases between. The CDR3 DNA sequence: TGTGCCAGCAGTCGAACAGGGAACACTGAAGCTTTCTTT. Protein: CASSRTGNTEAFF.

Here the CDR3 DNA reads TGTGCCAGCAGCCTCGCCGGGACATTCCCCAATTCACCCCTCCACTTT. Translating gives CASSLAGTFPNSPLHF. The gene calls are TRBV11-2 and TRBJ1-6, with D possibly TRBD1 on 6 matching bases. CDR3 length equals 16 residues. Germline assignment: CDR1 SGHAT and CDR2 FQNNGV. V lost 5 bases and J lost 7, with 18 bases in between.

The chain combines TRBV2 with TRBJ1-2; weak D call: TRBD1 (5 bases). Germline V gene sequence: CDR1 SNHLY, CDR2 FYNNEI. Trimming cost V 9 bases and J 5 bases, with 16 bases left between them. The length of the CDR3 is 13 residues. The CDR3 DNA reads TGTGCCAGAAGGGACGCGGGGGGGTATGGCTACACCTTC. Protein product: CARRDAGGYGYTF. Filled out from reference TRBV2 and TRBJ1-2, the complete variable domain reads EPEVTQTPSHQVTQMGQEVILRCVPISNHLYFYWYRQILGQKVEFLVSFYNNEISEKSEIFDDQFSVERPDGSNFTLKIRSTKLEDSAMYFCARRDAGGYGYTFGSGTRLTVV.

The V and J genes are TRBV2 and TRBJ1-5, with 12 bases identical to TRBD1. Germline V CDR1 and CDR2: SNHLY, FYNNEI. Losses at the gene ends were 5 bases for V and 2 bases for J; bases not matched to a gene: 10. This CDR3 region has 18 residues. Here the CDR3 DNA reads TGTGCCAGCAGTCCGGGACAGGGGGCTAGGTTGGGCAATCAGCCCCAGCATTTT. Translation gives CASSPGQGARLGNQPQHF.

The chain links TRBV9 to TRBJ2-7; 9 bases match TRBD2. Germline CDR1 SGDLS, CDR2 YYNGEE. Trimming cost V 5 bases and J 3 bases; bases outside gene matches: 12. This CDR3 comprises 16 residues. DNA of the CDR3: TGTGCCAGCAGTCCTGCTGGAAGCGGGGGGTTCTACGAGCAGTACTTC. Its translation is CASSPAGSGGFYEQYF.

The chain carries TRBV7-2 and TRBJ1-5; tentatively, D is TRBD1 (6 bases). The CDR3 is 15 residues long. The V and J ends lost 2 bases and 6 bases respectively, with 14 bases between them. Per the germline V gene, CDR1 is SGHTA and CDR2 is FQGNSA. CDR3 bases: TGTGCCAGCAGCTTATCAGGGGTGAACAGTCAGCCCCAGCATTTT. It translates to CASSLSGVNSQPQHF.

The rearrangement links TRBV5-1 to TRBJ1-4; D is possibly TRBD1 (5 bases). V dropped 4 bases and J dropped 4 bases, with 8 bases sitting between them. Germline CDR1 and CDR2: SGHRS and YFSETQ. The CDR3 runs to 13 residues. The CDR3 nucleotides read TGCGCCAGCAGCACGCAGGGTAATGAAAAACTGTTTTTT. The encoded protein is CASSTQGNEKLFF. The variable domain in full, with the rest retrieved from reference TRBV5-1 and TRBJ1-4, is KAGVTQTPRYLIKTRGQQVTLSCSPISGHRSVSWYQQTPGQGLQFLFEYFSETQRNKGNFPGRFSGRQFSNSRSEMNVSTLELGDSALYLCASSTQGNEKLFFGSGTQLSVL.

Concerning this clone itself: At one end, the junction sequence differs from germline, possibly due to a read error. The CDR3 sequence is CASTYSNWNSPLHF. As DNA, the CDR3 is TGTGCCAGCACTTACAGTAACTGGAATTCACCCCTCCACTTT. The chain employs TRBV6-5 and TRBJ1-6, with D unclear. This CDR3 has 14 residues. Germline V gene data show CDR1 as MNHEY and CDR2 as SVGAGI.

V is TRBV15 and J is TRBJ1-4, with TRBD1 identical over 7 bases. Germline V lookup: CDR1 LNHNV, CDR2 YYDKDF (reference sequence). J lost 5 bases, V lost 3 bases, and 0 bases had no gene match. CDR3 size: 13 residues. Here the CDR3 reads CATSRTGNEKLFF. CDR3 DNA: TGTGCCACCAGCAGGACAGGGAATGAAAAACTGTTTTTT.

The chain carries TRBV5-1 and TRBJ2-5; D perhaps matches TRBD1 (5 bases). There are 13 residues in the CDR3. Germline assignment: CDR1 SGHRS and CDR2 YFSETQ. V lost 5 bases to trimming and J lost 3 bases, with 11 bases between them. CDR3 nucleotides: TGCGCCAGCAGGCAAGGGGTAGAAGAGACCCAGTACTTC. This codes for CASRQGVEETQYF.

The V gene is TRBV4-1, the J gene TRBJ2-1, with 7 positions matching TRBD1. The CDR3 totals 15 residues. Germline V gene sequence: CDR1 MGHRA, CDR2 YSYEKL. Trimming took 0 bases from V and 13 from J; bases not matched to a gene: 12. The CDR3 DNA reads TGCGCCAGCAGCCAAGATCCGACGTTTGACAGGGTCCAGTTCTTC. This codes for CASSQDPTFDRVQFF.

J is TRBJ2-2 and V is TRBV5-1; 8 bases align to TRBD1. The CDR3 is 14 amino acids. J lost 5 bases, V lost 4 bases, and 4 bases had no gene match. Germline V gene data show CDR1 as SGHRS and CDR2 as YFSETQ. The CDR3 region is CASSPRTGTGELFF. The CDR3 DNA sequence: TGCGCCAGCAGCCCCAGGACAGGGACCGGGGAGCTGTTTTTT. Full variable domain (remainder filled in from reference TRBV5-1 and TRBJ2-2): KAGVTQTPRYLIKTRGQQVTLSCSPISGHRSVSWYQQTPGQGLQFLFEYFSETQRNKGNFPGRFSGRQFSNSRSEMNVSTLELGDSALYLCASSPRTGTGELFFGEGSRLTVL.

The chain uses TRBV2 and TRBJ1-5, with 9 bases identical to TRBD1. V shed 7 bases and J 4 bases; nucleotides not matched to a gene: 14. Germline-derived CDR1 and CDR2 are SNHLY and FYNNEI. This CDR3 region has 17 residues. For the CDR3, the DNA is TGTGCCAGCATGAGGGGACAGGGCTTTAATAGGAATCAGCCCCAGCATTTT. Encoded protein: CASMRGQGFNRNQPQHF. The full variable domain, with the rest looked up from reference TRBV2 and TRBJ1-5, is EPEVTQTPSHQVTQMGQEVILRCVPISNHLYFYWYRQILGQKVEFLVSFYNNEISEKSEIFDDQFSVERPDGSNFTLKIRSTKLEDSAMYFCASMRGQGFNRNQPQHFGDGTRLSIL.

The chain couples TRBV7-9 to TRBJ1-2; D ambiguous. The germline V and J ends were trimmed by 3 bases and 2 bases, with 4 bases remaining between them. This CDR3 is 12 amino acids long. In germline, CDR1 is SEHNR, CDR2 FQNEAQ (reference sequence). The CDR3 sequence is CASSFVNYGYTF. CDR3 nucleotide sequence: TGTGCCAGCAGCTTCGTAAACTATGGCTACACCTTC.

The chain links TRBV29-1 to TRBJ2-1; D possibly corresponds to TRBD2 (6 bases). This CDR3 is 14 amino acids long. The germline V and J ends were trimmed by 6 bases and 6 bases, with 18 bases remaining between them. Germline lookup yields CDR1 SQVTM and CDR2 ANQGSEA. The CDR3 DNA sequence: TGCAGCGTCTCCCGGGACTGGACGGTCAATGAGCAGTTCTTC. Amino acid sequence: CSVSRDWTVNEQFF.

The CDR3 bases are TGCAGCGCAAAACCCGGAACAGGGCACACCGGGGAGCTGTTTTTT. Protein sequence: CSAKPGTGHTGELFF. V usage is TRBV29-1 and J usage is TRBJ2-2; a possible D gene is TRBD1 (6 bases). Trimming took 7 bases from V and 3 from J, leaving 18 bases between them. The length of the CDR3 is 15 residues. Germline lookup yields CDR1 SQVTM and CDR2 ANQGSEA.

The V and J genes are TRBV10-3 and TRBJ2-3; a possible D gene is TRBD2 (6 bases). The V and J ends lost 9 bases and 6 bases respectively, with 7 bases between them. This CDR3 is 10 amino acids long. The germline V gene encodes CDR1 ENHRY and CDR2 SYGVKD. The CDR3 sequence: CAIRGDTQYF. DNA of the CDR3: TGTGCCATTCGGGGGGATACGCAGTATTTT.

This clone was seen more than once but under ten times. V and J are TRBV5-4 and TRBJ1-5; D is unresolved. Deletions cut 0 bases from V and 11 bases from J, with 18 bases between. The length of the CDR3 is 15 residues. Germline V gene lookup returns CDR1 SGHNT and CDR2 YYREEE (reference sequence). The CDR3 region has the DNA TGTGCCAGCAGCTTGGGGCCCGATGGTTTCAGGTCCCAGCATTTT. It is translated as CASSLGPDGFRSQHF.

As DNA, the CDR3 is TGCAGCGTTACCCCTCCGGGACAGGGAACTGAGACCCAGTACTTC. Translated: CSVTPPGQGTETQYF. This chain uses TRBV29-1 with TRBJ2-5; 9 nucleotides line up with TRBD1. CDR3 length: 15 residues. In germline, CDR1 is SQVTM, CDR2 ANQGSEA. V shed 5 bases and J 5 bases; nucleotides not matched to a gene: 12.

The genes are TRBV7-6 and TRBJ2-5, with 9 bases that match TRBD2. This CDR3 contains 15 residues. The junction had 1 base not matched to a gene; V was cut back by 2 bases and J by 0 bases. Germline values: CDR1 SGHVS, CDR2 FNYEAQ. In DNA form, the CDR3 reads TGTGCCAGCAGCTTACTAGCGGGGTACCAAGAGACCCAGTACTTC. Its translation: CASSLLAGYQETQYF.